This T cell receptor (beta chain) derives from a study of T cells in localized non-small cell lung cancer. Findings and limits, study-wide: Uninvolved adjacent lung showed higher T cell clonality than tumor. Because sequencing included only one region (of the tumor), heterogeneity remains possible.

V lost 1 base, J lost 1 base, and 3 bases stayed unmatched. CDR3 length: 16 residues. Germline loops: CDR1 SGHDT, CDR2 YYEEEE. Only in-frame clones appear in the TCRdb table, and some are missing; sequencing was by immunoSEQ multiplex PCR. This table has around 35,000 clones, about 92% appearing once. About this clone itself: Its specificity is unknown.

The clonotype was recovered from a female donor at least 60 years old with stage I lung adenocarcinoma. Here the sequenced sample was peripheral blood, taken before any cancer treatment. The chain employs TRBV5-6 and TRBJ1-5, with TRBD1 matching over 9 bases. This CDR3 is CASSLLGQGSNQPQHF. The CDR3 DNA follows: TGTGCCAGCAGCTTGCTAGGACAGGGGAGCAATCAGCCCCAGCATTTT. The whole variable domain, remainder taken from reference TRBV5-6 and TRBJ1-5, is DAGVTQSPTHLIKTRGQQVTLRCSPKSGHDTVSWYQQALGQGPQFIFQYYEEEERQRGNFPDRFSGHQFPNYSSELNVNALLLGDSALYLCASSLLGQGSNQPQHFGDGTRLSIL.